The clone carrying this T cell receptor (beta chain) was counted between two and nine times. Assay used: immunoSEQ multiplex PCR; TCRdb lists only in-frame clones, some missing. There are 60,000 to 70,000 clones in the sample; 82% occur only once, and approximately 6.6% lies in the top ten. The sample comes from a study of blood T cell repertoires in COVID-19. Study-wide background: COVID-19 samples, acute and convalescent, were from the United States, Italy and Spain. Nucleic acid was either cDNA or gDNA, and it came from T cells, B-cell-depleted T cells, or PBMCs.

J gave up 4 bases and V 7 bases, and 9 bases lay outside the gene matches. The CDR3 runs to 15 residues. Per the germline V gene, CDR1 is LNHDA and CDR2 is SQIVND (reference sequence). The receptor was derived from a man aged 55 to 70 with acute or convalescent COVID-19. J is TRBJ1-5 and V is TRBV19; TRBD1 matches 8 bases. Sequencing was carried out using peripheral blood. The CDR3 sequence is CASKGGQGGNQPQHF. As DNA, the CDR3 is TGTGCCAGTAAGGGAGGACAGGGCGGGAATCAGCCCCAGCATTTT.